This record concerns one TCR beta chain sequence. The antigen is undetermined. This sample's RNA came from whole unsorted tissue. Newly diagnosed lung cancer patients had thoracic surgery in China, August–late 2014, without prior chemotherapy. The library came from three nested PCR rounds adapted from ARM-PCR protocols. TCRdb processed the multiplex PCR reads anew with MiXCR; each CDR3 protein has one entry. The sample consists of 89,000 or so distinct CDR3 sequences, around three fifths of them appearing once. The source of the sample is a study of tumor and adjacent non-tumor tissue in lung cancer. Overall study results and limits: In normal lung, the top 100 clones were significantly more dominant than in tumor. Significantly higher TCR diversity was found in tumor than normal lung. Tumor TCR diversity, when higher, was linked to shorter survival.

This CDR3 is 16 amino acids long. Between the trimmed V and J ends, which lost 3 bases and 5 bases, there was a span of 19 bases. Germline V gene sequence: CDR1 KGHSH, CDR2 LQKENI. The sample consisted of lung tumor tissue. V gene TRBV18 combines with J gene TRBJ2-5, with a tentative D call TRBD1 (6 bases). The sequence came from a man aged 70 or older with non-small cell lung cancer. CDR3 sequence reads: CASSPIPARGAETQYF. Here the CDR3 DNA reads TGTGCCAGCTCACCCATACCAGCCAGGGGAGCGGAGACCCAGTACTTC.